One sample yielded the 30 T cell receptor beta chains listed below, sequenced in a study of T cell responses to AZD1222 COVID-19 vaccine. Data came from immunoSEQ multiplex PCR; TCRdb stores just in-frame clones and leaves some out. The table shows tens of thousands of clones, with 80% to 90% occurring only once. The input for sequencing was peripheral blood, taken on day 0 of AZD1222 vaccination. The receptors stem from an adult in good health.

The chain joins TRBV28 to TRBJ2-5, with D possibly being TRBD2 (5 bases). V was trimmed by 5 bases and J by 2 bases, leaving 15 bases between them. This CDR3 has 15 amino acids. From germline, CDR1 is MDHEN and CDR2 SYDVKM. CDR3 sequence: CASSERETPQETQYF. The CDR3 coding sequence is TGTGCCAGCAGTGAGAGGGAGACACCTCAAGAGACCCAGTACTTC.

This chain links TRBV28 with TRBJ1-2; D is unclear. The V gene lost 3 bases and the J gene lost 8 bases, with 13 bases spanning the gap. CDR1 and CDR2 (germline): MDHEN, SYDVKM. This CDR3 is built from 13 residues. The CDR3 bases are TGTGCCAGCAGTTTGGGTGTCGTGGCCGGCTACACCTTC. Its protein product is CASSLGVVAGYTF.

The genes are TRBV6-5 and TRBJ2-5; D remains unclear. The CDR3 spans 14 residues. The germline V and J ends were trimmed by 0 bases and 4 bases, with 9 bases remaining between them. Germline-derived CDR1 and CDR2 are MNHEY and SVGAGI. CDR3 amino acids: CASSYSTSRETQYF. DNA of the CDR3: TGTGCCAGCAGTTACTCGACCAGCCGAGAGACCCAGTACTTC.

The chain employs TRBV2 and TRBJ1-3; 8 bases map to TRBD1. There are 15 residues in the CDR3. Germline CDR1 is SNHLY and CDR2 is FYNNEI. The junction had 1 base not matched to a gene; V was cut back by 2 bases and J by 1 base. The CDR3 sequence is CASSEQGASGNTIYF. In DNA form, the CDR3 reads TGTGCCAGCAGTGAACAGGGGGCATCTGGAAACACCATATATTTT.

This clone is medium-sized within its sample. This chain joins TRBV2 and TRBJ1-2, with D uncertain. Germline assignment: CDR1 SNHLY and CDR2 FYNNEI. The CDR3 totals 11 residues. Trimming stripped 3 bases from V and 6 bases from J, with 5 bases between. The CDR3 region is CASSEGNGYTF. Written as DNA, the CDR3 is TGTGCCAGCAGTGAGGGGAATGGCTACACCTTC.

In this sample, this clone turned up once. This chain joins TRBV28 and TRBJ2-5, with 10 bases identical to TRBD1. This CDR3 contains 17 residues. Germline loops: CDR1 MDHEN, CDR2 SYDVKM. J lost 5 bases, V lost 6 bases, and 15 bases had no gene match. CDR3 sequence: CASRDHGTGTGVETQYF. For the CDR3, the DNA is TGTGCCAGCAGAGACCATGGGACCGGGACAGGGGTGGAGACCCAGTACTTC.

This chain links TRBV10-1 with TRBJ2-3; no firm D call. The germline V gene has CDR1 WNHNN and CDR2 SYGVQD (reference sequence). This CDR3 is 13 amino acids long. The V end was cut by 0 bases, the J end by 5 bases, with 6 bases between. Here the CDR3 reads CASSESLGDTQYF. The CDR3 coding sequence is TGCGCCAGCAGTGAGTCCCTCGGAGATACGCAGTATTTT.

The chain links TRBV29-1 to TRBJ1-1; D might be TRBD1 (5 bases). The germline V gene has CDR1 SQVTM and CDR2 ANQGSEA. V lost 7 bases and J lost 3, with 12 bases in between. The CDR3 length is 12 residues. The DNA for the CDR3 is TGCAGCGCTGGGGGTATCGACACTGAAGCTTTCTTT. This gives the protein CSAGGIDTEAFF.

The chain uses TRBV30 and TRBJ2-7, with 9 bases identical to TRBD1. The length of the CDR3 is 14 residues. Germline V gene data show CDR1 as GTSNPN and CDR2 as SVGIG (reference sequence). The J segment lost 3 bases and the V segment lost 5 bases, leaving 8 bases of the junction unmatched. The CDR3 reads CAWSSGQGDYEQYF. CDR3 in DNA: TGTGCCTGGTCCTCGGGACAGGGTGACTACGAGCAGTACTTC.

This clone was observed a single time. CDR3 sequence: CASTRLGNEKLFF. CDR3 bases: TGTGCCAGTACCCGGTTGGGTAATGAAAAACTGTTTTTT. The chain carries TRBV6-6 and TRBJ1-4; D is unresolved. Germline V gives CDR1 MNHNY, CDR2 SVGAGI (reference sequence). The length of the CDR3 is 13 residues. Trimming took 9 bases from V and 4 from J, leaving 12 bases between them.

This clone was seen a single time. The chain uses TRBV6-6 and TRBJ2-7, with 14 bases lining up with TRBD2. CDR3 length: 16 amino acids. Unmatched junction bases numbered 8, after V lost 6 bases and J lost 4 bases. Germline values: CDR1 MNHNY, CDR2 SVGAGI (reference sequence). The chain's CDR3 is CASRRGLAGGLYEQYF. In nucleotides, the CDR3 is TGTGCCAGCAGACGAGGACTAGCGGGGGGATTATACGAGCAGTACTTC.

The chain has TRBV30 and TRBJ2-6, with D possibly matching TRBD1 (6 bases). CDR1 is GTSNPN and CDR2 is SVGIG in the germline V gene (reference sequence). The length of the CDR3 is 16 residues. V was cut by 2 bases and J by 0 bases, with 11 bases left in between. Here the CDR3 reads CAWSRQAISGANVLTF. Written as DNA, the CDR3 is TGTGCCTGGAGTCGACAGGCGATCTCTGGGGCCAACGTCCTGACTTTC.

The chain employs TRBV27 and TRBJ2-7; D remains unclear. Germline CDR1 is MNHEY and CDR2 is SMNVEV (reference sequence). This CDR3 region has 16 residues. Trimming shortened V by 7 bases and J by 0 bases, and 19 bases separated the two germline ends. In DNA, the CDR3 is TGTGCCAGCACCCGGCTTTCAGGAATCCCCTCCTACGAGCAGTACTTC. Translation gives CASTRLSGIPSYEQYF.

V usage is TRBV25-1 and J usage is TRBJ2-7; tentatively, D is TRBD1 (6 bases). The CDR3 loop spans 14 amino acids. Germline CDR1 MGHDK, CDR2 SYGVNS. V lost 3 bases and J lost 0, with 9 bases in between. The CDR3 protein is CASSDRGSSYEQYF. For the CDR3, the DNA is TGTGCCAGCAGTGACAGGGGAAGCTCCTACGAGCAGTACTTC.

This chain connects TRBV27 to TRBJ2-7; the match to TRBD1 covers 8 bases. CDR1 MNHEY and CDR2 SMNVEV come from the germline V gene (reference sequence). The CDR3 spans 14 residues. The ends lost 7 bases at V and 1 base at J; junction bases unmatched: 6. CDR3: CASIKTGESYEQYF. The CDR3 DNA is TGTGCCAGCATCAAGACAGGGGAATCCTACGAGCAGTACTTC.

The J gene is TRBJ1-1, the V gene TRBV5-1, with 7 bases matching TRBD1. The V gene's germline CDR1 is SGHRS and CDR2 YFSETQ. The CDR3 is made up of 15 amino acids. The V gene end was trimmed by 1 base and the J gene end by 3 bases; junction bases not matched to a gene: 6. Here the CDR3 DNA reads TGCGCCAGCAGCTTGAGTCCGGGACAGCACACTGAAGCTTTCTTT. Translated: CASSLSPGQHTEAFF.

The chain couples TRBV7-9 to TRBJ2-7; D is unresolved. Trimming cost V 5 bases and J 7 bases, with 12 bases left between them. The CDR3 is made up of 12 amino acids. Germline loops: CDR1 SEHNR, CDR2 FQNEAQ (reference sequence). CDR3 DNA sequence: TGTGCCAGCAGCCGCCTATTGGGGGAGCAGTACTTC. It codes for CASSRLLGEQYF.

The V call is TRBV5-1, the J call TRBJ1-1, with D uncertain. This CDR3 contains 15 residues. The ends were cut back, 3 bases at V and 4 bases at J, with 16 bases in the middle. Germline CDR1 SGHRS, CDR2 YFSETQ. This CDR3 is CASSSGGVSGTEAFF. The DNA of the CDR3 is TGCGCCAGCAGCTCCGGTGGGGTTTCGGGCACTGAAGCTTTCTTT.

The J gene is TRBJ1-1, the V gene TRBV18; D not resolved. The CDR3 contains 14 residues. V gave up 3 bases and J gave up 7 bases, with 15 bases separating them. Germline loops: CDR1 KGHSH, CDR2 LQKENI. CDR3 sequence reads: CASSPTVVGGEAFF. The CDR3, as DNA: TGTGCCAGCTCACCTACGGTTGTAGGCGGTGAAGCTTTCTTT.

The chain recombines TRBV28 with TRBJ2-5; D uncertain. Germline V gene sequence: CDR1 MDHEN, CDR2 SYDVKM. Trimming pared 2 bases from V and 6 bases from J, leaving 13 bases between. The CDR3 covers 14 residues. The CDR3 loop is CASSLAATTQTQYF. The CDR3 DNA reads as TGTGCCAGCAGTTTAGCGGCTACGACCCAGACCCAGTACTTC. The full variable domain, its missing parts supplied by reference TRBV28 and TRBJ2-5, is DVKVTQSSRYLVKRTGEKVFLECVQDMDHENMFWYRQDPGLGLRLIYFSYDVKMKEKGDIPEGYSVSREKKERFSLILESASTNQTSMYLCASSLAATTQTQYFGPGTRLLVL.

CDR3: CASRKGGTDTQYF. CDR3 sequence (DNA): TGTGCCAGCAGAAAGGGGGGGACAGATACGCAGTATTTT. The V gene is TRBV27, the J gene TRBJ2-3; tentative D call: TRBD2 (7 bases). V dropped 6 bases and J dropped 3 bases, with 10 bases sitting between them. CDR1 is MNHEY, CDR2 SMNVEV, per germline (reference sequence). This CDR3 is 13 amino acids long.

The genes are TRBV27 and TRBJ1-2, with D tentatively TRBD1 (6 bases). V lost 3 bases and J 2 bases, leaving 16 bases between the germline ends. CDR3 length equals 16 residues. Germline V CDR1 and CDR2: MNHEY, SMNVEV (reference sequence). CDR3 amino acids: CASSLTRDGTNYGYTF. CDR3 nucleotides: TGTGCCAGCAGTTTGACTCGGGACGGGACAAACTATGGCTACACCTTC.

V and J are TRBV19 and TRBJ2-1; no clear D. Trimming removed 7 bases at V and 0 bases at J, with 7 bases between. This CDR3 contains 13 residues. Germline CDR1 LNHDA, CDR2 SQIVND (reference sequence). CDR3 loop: CASKKNSYNEQFF. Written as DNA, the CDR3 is TGTGCCAGTAAGAAAAACTCCTACAATGAGCAGTTCTTC.

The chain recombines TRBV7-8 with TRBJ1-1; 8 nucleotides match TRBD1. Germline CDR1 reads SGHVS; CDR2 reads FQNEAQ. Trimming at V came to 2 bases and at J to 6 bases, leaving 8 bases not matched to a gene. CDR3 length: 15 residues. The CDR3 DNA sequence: TGTGCCAGCAGCTTACCTGACAGGGGTCCGGCTGAAGCTTTCTTT. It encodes CASSLPDRGPAEAFF.

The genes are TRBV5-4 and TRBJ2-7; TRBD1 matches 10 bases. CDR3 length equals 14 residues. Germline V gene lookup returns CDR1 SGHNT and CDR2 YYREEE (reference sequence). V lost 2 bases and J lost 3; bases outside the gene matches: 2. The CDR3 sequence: CASSFGDRGYEQYF. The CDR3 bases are TGTGCCAGCAGCTTTGGGGACAGGGGCTACGAGCAGTACTTC.

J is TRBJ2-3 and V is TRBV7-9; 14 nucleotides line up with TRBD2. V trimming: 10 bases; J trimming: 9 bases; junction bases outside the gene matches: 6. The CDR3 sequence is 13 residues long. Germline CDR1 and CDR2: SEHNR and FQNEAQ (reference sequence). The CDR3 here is CATGLAGEGTQYF. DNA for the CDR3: TGTGCCACGGGACTAGCGGGAGAAGGCACGCAGTATTTT.

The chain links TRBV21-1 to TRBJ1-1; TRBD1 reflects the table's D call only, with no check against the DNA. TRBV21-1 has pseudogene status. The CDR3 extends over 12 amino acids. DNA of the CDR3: TGTGCCAGCAGTCCCGCAGGGGCTGAAGCTTTCTTT. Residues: CASSPAGAEAFF.

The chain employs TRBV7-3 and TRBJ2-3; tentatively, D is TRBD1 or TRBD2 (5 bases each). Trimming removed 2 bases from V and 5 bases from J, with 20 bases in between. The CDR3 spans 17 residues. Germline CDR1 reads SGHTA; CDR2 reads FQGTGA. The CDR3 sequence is CASSLGLGVPRIDTQYF. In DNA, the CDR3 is TGTGCCAGCAGCTTAGGATTGGGGGTCCCTAGAATAGATACGCAGTATTTT.

The CDR3 DNA reads as TGTGCCAGCAGTTGGGTACGCGGGAGGAGCAATGAGCAGTTCTTC. Translating gives CASSWVRGRSNEQFF. The chain uses TRBV2 and TRBJ2-1; 8 nucleotides match TRBD2. The CDR3 has 15 amino acids. Trimming at V came to 5 bases and at J to 6 bases, leaving 9 bases not matched to a gene. Germline V gene lookup returns CDR1 SNHLY and CDR2 FYNNEI. The full variable domain, completed using reference TRBV2 and TRBJ2-1, is EPEVTQTPSHQVTQMGQEVILRCVPISNHLYFYWYRQILGQKVEFLVSFYNNEISEKSEIFDDQFSVERPDGSNFTLKIRSTKLEDSAMYFCASSWVRGRSNEQFFGPGTRLTVL.

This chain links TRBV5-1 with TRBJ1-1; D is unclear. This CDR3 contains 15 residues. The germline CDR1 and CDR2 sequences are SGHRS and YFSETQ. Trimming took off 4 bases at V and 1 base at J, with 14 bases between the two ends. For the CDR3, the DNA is TGCGCCAGCAGCGGCGGTCCTGATCCGAACACTGAAGCTTTCTTT. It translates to CASSGGPDPNTEAFF.